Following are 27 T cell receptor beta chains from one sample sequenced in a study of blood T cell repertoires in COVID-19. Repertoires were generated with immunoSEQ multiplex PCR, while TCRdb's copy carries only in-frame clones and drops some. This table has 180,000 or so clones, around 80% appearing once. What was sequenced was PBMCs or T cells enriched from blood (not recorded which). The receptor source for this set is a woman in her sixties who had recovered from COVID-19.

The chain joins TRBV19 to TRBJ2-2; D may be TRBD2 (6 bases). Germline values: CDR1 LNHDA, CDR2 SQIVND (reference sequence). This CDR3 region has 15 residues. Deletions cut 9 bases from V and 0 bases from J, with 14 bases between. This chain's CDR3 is CASSTGTSNTGELFF. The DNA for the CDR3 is TGTGCCAGCAGCACCGGGACTTCGAACACCGGGGAGCTGTTTTTT.

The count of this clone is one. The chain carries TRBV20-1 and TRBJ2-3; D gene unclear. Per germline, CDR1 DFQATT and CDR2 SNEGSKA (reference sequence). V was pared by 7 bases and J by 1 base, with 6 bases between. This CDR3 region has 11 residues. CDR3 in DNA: TGCAGTGTGGCCCGCACAGATACGCAGTATTTT. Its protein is CSVARTDTQYF.

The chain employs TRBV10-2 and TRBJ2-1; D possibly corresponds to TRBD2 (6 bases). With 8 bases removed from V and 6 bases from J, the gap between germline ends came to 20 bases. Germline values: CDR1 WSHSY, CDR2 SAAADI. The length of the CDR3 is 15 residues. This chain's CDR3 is CASGVWRGGINEQFF. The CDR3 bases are TGCGCCAGCGGGGTCTGGCGGGGCGGAATCAATGAGCAGTTCTTC.

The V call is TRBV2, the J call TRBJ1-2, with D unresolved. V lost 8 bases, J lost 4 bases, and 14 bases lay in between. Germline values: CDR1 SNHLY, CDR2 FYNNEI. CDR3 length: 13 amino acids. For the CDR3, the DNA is TGTGCCAGCGGCTTGGAGGGAGGCTATGGCTACACCTTC. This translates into CASGLEGGYGYTF.

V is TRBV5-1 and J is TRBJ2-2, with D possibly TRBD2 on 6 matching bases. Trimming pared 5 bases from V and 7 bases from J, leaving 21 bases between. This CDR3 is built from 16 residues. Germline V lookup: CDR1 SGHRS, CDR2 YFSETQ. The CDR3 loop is CASSRQGPGEIGELFF. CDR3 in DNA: TGCGCCAGCAGTCGTCAAGGTCCGGGAGAGATCGGGGAGCTGTTTTTT.

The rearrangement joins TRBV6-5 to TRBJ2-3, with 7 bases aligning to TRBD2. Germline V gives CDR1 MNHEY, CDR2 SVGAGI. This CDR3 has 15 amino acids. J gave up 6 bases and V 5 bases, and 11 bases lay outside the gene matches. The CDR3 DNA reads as TGTGCCAGCAGTCCTGGGGGGGGTGGCGGGGATACGCAGTATTTT. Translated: CASSPGGGGGDTQYF.

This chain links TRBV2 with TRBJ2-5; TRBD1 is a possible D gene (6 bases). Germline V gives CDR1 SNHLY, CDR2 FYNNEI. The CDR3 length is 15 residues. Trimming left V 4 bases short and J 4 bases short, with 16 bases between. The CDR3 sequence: CASSAGNQGLETQYF. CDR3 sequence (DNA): TGTGCCAGCAGTGCTGGAAATCAGGGGCTAGAGACCCAGTACTTC.

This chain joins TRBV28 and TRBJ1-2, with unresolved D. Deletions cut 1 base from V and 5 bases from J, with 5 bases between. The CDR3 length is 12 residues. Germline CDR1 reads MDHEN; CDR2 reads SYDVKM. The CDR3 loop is CASSLSLYGYTF. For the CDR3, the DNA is TGTGCCAGCAGTTTATCCCTGTATGGCTACACCTTC.

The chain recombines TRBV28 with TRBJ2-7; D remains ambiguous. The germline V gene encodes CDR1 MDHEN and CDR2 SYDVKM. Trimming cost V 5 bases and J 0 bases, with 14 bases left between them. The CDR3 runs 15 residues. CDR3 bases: TGTGCCAGCAGTCCCCCGGCAGGAAGCTCCTACGAGCAGTACTTC. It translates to CASSPPAGSSYEQYF.

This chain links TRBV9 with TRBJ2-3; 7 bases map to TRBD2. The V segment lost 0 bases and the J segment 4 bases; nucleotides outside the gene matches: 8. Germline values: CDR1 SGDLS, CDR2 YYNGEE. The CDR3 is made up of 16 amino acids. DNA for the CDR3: TGTGCCAGCAGCGTAGGGGGCGGGAGCCGAGCAGATACGCAGTATTTT. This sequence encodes CASSVGGGSRADTQYF.

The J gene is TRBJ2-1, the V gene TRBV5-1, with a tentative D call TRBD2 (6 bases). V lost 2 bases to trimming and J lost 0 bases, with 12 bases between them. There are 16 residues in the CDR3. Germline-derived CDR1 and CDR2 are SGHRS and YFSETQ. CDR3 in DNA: TGCGCCAGCAGCTTTGCGTACGGGAGCTCCTACAATGAGCAGTTCTTC. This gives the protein CASSFAYGSSYNEQFF.

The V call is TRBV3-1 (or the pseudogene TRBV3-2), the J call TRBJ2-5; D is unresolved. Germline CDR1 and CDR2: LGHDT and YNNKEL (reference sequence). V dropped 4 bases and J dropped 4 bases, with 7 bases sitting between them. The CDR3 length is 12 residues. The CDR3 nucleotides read TGTGCCAGCAGCCGAAGTAGAGAGACCCAGTACTTC. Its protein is CASSRSRETQYF.

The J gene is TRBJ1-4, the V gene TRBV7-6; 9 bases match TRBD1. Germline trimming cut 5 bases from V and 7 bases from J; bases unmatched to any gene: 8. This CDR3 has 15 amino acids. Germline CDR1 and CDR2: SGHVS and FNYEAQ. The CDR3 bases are TGTGCCAGCAGCCGACGGACAGGGGAAGGTGAAAAACTGTTTTTT. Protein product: CASSRRTGEGEKLFF. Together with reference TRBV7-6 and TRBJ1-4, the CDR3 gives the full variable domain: GAGVSQSPRYKVTKRGQDVALRCDPISGHVSLYWYRQALGQGPEFLTYFNYEAQQDKSGLPNDRFSAERPEGSISTLTIQRTEQRDSAMYRCASSRRTGEGEKLFFGSGTQLSVL.

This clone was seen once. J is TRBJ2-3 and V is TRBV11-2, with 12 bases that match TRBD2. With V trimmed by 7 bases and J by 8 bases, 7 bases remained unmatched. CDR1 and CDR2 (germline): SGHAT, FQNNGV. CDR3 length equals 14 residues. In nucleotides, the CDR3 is TGTGCCAGCACCGGACTAGCGGGACATGGTACGCAGTATTTT. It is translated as CASTGLAGHGTQYF.

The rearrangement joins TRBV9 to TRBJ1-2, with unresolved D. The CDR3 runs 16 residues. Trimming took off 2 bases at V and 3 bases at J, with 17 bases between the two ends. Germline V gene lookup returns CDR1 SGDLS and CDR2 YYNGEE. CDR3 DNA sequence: TGTGCCAGCAGCGTGACCGACGGCGGTACGCACTATGGCTACACCTTC. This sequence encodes CASSVTDGGTHYGYTF. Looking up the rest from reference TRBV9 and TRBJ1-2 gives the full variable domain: DSGVTQTPKHLITATGQRVTLRCSPRSGDLSVYWYQQSLDQGLQFLIQYYNGEERAKGNILERFSAQQFPDLHSELNLSSLELGDSALYFCASSVTDGGTHYGYTFGSGTRLTVV.

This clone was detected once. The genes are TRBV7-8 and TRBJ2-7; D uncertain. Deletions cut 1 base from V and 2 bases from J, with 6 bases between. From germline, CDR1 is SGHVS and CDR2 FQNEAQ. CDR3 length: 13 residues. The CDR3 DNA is TGTGCCAGCAGCTTAGTGCGCACCTACGAGCAGTACTTC. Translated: CASSLVRTYEQYF. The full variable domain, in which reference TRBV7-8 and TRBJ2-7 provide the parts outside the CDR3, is GAGVSQSPRYKVAKRGQDVALRCDPISGHVSLFWYQQALGQGPEFLTYFQNEAQLDKSGLPSDRFFAERPEGSVSTLKIQRTQQEDSAVYLCASSLVRTYEQYFGPGTRLTVT.

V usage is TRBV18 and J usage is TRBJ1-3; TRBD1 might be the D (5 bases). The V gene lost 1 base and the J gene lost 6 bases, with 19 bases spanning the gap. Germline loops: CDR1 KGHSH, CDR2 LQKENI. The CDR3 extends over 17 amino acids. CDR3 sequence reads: CASSPQANFRGENTIYF. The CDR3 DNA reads TGTGCCAGCTCACCACAAGCGAATTTCCGGGGGGAAAACACCATATATTTT.

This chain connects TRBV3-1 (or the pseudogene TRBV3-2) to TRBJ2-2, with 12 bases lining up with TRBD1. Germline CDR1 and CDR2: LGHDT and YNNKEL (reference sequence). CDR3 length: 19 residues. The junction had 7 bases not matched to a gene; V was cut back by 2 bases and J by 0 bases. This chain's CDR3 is CASSQRDRGRYSNTGELFF. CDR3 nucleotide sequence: TGTGCCAGCAGCCAAAGGGACAGGGGGCGGTATTCGAACACCGGGGAGCTGTTTTTT.

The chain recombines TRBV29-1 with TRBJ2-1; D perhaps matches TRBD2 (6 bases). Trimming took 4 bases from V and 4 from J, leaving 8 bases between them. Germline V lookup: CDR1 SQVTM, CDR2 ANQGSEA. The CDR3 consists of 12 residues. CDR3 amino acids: CSVGGEYNEQFF. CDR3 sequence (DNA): TGCAGCGTTGGGGGGGAATACAATGAGCAGTTCTTC.

The CDR3 protein is CAWSVQGDTSYEQYF. In nucleotides, the CDR3 is TGTGCCTGGAGTGTACAGGGGGACACCTCCTACGAGCAGTACTTC. J is TRBJ2-7 and V is TRBV30, with 8 bases aligning to TRBD1. Germline CDR1 and CDR2: GTSNPN and SVGIG (reference sequence). Unmatched junction bases numbered 4, after V lost 0 bases and J lost 0 bases. The CDR3 contains 15 residues.

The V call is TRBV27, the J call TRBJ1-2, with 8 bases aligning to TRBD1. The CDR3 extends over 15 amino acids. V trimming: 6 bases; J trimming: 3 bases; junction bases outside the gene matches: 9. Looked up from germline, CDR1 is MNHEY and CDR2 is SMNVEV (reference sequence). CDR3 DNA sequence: TGTGCCAGCAGGTACAGGGGGATAAAAGACTATGGCTACACCTTC. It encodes CASRYRGIKDYGYTF.

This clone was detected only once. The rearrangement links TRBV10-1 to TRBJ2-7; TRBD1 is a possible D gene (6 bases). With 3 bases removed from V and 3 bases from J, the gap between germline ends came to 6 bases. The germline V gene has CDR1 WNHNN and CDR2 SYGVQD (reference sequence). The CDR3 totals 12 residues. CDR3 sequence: CASSEGGYEQYF. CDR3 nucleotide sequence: TGCGCCAGCAGTGAAGGGGGCTACGAGCAGTACTTC.

CDR3 protein: CASSPGTEAFF. DNA of the CDR3: TGTGCCAGCAGTCCAGGCACTGAAGCTTTCTTT. The chain combines TRBV6-5 with TRBJ1-1; D is unresolved. The CDR3 loop spans 11 amino acids. V was trimmed by 5 bases and J by 4 bases, leaving 5 bases between them. The germline V gene encodes CDR1 MNHEY and CDR2 SVGAGI.

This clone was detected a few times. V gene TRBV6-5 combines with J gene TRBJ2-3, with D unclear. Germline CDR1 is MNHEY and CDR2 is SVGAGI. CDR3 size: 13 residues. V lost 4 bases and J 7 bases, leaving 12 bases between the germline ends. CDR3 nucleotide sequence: TGTGCCAGCAGTTCCCCGGCGGCATATACGCAGTATTTT. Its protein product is CASSSPAAYTQYF.

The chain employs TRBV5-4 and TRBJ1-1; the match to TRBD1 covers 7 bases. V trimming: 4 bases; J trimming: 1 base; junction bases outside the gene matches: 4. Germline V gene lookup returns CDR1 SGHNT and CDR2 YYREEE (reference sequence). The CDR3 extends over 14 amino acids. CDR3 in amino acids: CASSADRKNTEAFF. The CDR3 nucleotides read TGTGCCAGCAGCGCGGACAGGAAGAACACTGAAGCTTTCTTT.

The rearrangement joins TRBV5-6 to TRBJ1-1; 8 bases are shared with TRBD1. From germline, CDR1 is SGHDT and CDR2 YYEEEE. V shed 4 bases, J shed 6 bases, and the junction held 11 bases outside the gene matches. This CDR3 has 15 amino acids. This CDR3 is CASSHRDRTWAEAFF. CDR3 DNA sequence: TGTGCCAGCAGCCACCGGGACAGGACCTGGGCTGAAGCTTTCTTT.

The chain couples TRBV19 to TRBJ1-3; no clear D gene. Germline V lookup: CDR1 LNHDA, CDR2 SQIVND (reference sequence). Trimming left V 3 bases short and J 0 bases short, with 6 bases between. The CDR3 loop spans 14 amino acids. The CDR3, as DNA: TGTGCCAGTAGTATGCCGGGCTCTGGAAACACCATATATTTT. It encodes CASSMPGSGNTIYF.